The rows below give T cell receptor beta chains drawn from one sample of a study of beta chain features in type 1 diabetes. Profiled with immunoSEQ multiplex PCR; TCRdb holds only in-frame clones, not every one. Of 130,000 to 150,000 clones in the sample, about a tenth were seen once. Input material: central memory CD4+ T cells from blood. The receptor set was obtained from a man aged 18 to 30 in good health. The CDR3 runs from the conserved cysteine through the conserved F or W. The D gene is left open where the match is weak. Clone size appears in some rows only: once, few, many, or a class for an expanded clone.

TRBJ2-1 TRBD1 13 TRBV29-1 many CSVEETGGNEQFF TGCAGCGTTGAAGAGACAGGGGGCAATGAGCAGTTCTTC
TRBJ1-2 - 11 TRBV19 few CASKYSGGYTF TGTGCCAGTAAATATTCAGGTGGCTACACCTTC
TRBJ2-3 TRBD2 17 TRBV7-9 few CASSLGLAGGPADTQYF TGTGCCAGCAGCTTGGGACTAGCGGGGGGGCCTGCAGATACGCAGTATTTT
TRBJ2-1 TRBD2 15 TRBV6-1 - CASGGGGSSYNEQFF TGTGCCAGCGGTGGCGGGGGAAGCTCCTACAATGAGCAGTTCTTC
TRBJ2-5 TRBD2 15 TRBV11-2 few CASSLAGRGQETQYF TGTGCCAGCAGCTTAGCTGGGCGGGGGCAAGAGACCCAGTACTTC
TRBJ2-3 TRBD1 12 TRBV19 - CASKQGGDTQYF TGTGCCAGTAAACAGGGGGGAGATACGCAGTATTTT
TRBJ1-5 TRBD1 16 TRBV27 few CASRDRGPPLNQPQHF TGTGCCAGCAGGGACAGGGGTCCACCGTTAAATCAGCCCCAGCATTTT
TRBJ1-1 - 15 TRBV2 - CASSGQPNLNTEAFF TGTGCCAGCTCCGGACAGCCGAACCTAAACACTGAAGCTTTCTTT
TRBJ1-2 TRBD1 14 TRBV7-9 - CASSLAQGNYGYTF TGTGCCAGCAGCTTGGCACAGGGGAACTATGGCTACACCTTC
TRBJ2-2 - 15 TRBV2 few CASSQRGLNTGELFF TGTGCCAGCAGTCAAAGGGGGTTGAACACCGGGGAGCTGTTTTTT
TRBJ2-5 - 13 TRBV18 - CASSPLAGETQYF TGTGCCAGCTCACCGCTAGCTGGGGAGACCCAGTACTTC
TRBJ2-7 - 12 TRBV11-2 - CASSLINYEQYF TGTGCCAGCAGCTTAATAAACTACGAGCAGTACTTC
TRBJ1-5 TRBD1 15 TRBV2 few CASSDWDRGIQPQHF TGTGCCAGCAGTGACTGGGACAGGGGTATTCAGCCCCAGCATTTT
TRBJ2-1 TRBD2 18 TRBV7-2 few CASSSSISGGPTTMEQFF TGTGCCAGCAGCTCCTCTATTAGCGGGGGGCCAACCACAATGGAGCAGTTCTTC
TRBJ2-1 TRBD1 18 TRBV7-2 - CASSLDRGLIRLNNEQFF TGTGCCAGCAGCCTGGACAGGGGGCTAATTCGGTTAAACAATGAGCAGTTCTTC
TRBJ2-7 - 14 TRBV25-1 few CASSESRFSYEQYF TGTGCCAGCAGTGAGTCCAGGTTCTCCTACGAGCAGTACTTC
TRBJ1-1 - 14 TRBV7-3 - CASSLDTMNTEAFF TGTGCCAGCAGCTTAGACACCATGAACACTGAAGCTTTCTTT
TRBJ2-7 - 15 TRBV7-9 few CASSQTQGLSYEQYF TGTGCCAGCAGTCAGACTCAGGGGTTAAGCTACGAGCAGTACTTC
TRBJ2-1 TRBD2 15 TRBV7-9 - CASSSYSGGNNEQFF TGTGCCAGCAGCTCGTATAGCGGGGGTAACAATGAGCAGTTCTTC
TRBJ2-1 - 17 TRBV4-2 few CASSPHRYGSEYNEQFF TGTGCCAGCAGCCCTCATCGTTATGGGTCGGAGTACAATGAGCAGTTCTTC
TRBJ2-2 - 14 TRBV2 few CASTRGSNTGELFF TGTGCCAGCACTCGCGGTTCGAACACCGGGGAGCTGTTTTTT
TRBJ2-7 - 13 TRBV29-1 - CSVGGAGWNEQYF TGCAGCGTGGGGGGGGCAGGGTGGAACGAGCAGTACTTC
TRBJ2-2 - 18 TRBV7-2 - CASSPGLARRGRTGELFF TGTGCCAGCAGCCCCGGCCTCGCACGGAGGGGCCGGACCGGGGAGCTGTTTTTT
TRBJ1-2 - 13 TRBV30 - CAWSLQGYTGYTF TGTGCCTGGAGTTTACAGGGTTATACTGGCTACACCTTC
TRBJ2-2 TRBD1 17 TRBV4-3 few CASSQGPGQGGSGELFF TGCGCCAGCAGCCAAGGACCGGGACAGGGCGGTTCCGGGGAGCTGTTTTTT
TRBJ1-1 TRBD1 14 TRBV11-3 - CASSFRTGNPEAFF TGTGCCAGCAGCTTCAGGACAGGGAATCCTGAAGCTTTCTTT
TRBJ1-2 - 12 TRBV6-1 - CASSEGASGYTF TGTGCCAGCAGTGAAGGTGCCAGTGGCTACACCTTC
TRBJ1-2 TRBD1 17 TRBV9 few CASSVAYQPGQGYGYTF TGTGCCAGCAGCGTAGCCTATCAACCGGGACAGGGATATGGCTACACCTTC
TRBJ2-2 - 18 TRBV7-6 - CASSLAGKGDQNTGELFF TGTGCCAGCAGCTTAGCGGGCAAAGGGGATCAGAACACCGGGGAGCTGTTTTTT
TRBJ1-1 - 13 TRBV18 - CASSSEQNTEAFF TGTGCCAGCTCAAGCGAGCAAAACACTGAAGCTTTCTTT
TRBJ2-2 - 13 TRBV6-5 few CASSSQGIGELFF TGTGCCAGCAGTTCCCAGGGAATCGGGGAGCTGTTTTTT
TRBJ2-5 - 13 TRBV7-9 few CASSLRGLETQYF TGTGCCAGCAGCCTGAGGGGGTTAGAGACCCAGTACTTC
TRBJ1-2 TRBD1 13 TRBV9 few CASSPQGFNGYTF TGTGCCAGCAGTCCACAGGGGTTCAATGGCTACACCTTC
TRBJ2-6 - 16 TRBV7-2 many CASSLGPGAGANVLTF TGTGCCAGCAGCTTAGGCCCCGGGGCTGGGGCCAACGTCCTGACTTTC
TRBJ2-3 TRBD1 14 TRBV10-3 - CAISGTGNTDTQYF TGTGCCATCAGCGGGACAGGCAACACAGATACGCAGTATTTT
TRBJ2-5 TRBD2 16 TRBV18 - CASSPRTSGGRETQYF TGTGCCAGCTCGCCACGGACTAGCGGGGGGAGAGAGACCCAGTACTTC
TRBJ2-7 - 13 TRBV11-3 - CASSLGTKSEQYF TGTGCCAGCAGCTTAGGGACTAAGTCCGAGCAGTACTTC
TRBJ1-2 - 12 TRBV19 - CASSKGNYGYTF TGTGCCAGTAGTAAGGGGAACTATGGCTACACCTTC
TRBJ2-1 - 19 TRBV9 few CASSPRGDGGGAGYNEQFF TGTGCCAGCAGCCCCCGCGGGGATGGAGGGGGGGCGGGATACAATGAGCAGTTCTTC
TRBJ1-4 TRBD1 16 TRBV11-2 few CASSLGQGTTNEKLFF TGTGCCAGCAGCTTAGGACAGGGAACAACTAATGAAAAACTGTTTTTT
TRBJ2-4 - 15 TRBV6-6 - CASSPPGLAKNIQYF TGTGCCAGCAGCCCCCCAGGGTTAGCCAAAAACATTCAGTACTTC
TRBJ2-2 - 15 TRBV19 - CASSPQGRFTGELFF TGTGCCAGTAGCCCCCAGGGCCGATTCACCGGGGAGCTGTTTTTT